The TCR beta chain under discussion was sequenced for a study of cytomegalovirus exposure and HLA in healthy donors. In its sample, this clone was seen a few times. Primers: 60 Vbeta forward and 13 Jbeta reverse. Clones were sequenced by immunoSEQ multiplex PCR, and TCRdb holds only the in-frame ones, with some missing. Of 130,000 to 150,000 clones in the sample, 70% to 80% were seen once. Unmatched junction bases numbered 18, after V lost 6 bases and J lost 8 bases. CDR3 length: 19 amino acids. Germline V CDR1 and CDR2: SGHNT, YENEEA. This clonotype was obtained from a male donor in good health and CMV-seronegative. Sequenced material: PBMCs. The chain carries TRBV11-3 and TRBJ2-1, with 14 bases that match TRBD2. The CDR3 DNA follows: TGTGCCAGCAGTTCCTCTATGACTAGCGGGGGGGCGAATAGCGATGAGCAGTTCTTC. This translates into CASSSSMTSGGANSDEQFF.